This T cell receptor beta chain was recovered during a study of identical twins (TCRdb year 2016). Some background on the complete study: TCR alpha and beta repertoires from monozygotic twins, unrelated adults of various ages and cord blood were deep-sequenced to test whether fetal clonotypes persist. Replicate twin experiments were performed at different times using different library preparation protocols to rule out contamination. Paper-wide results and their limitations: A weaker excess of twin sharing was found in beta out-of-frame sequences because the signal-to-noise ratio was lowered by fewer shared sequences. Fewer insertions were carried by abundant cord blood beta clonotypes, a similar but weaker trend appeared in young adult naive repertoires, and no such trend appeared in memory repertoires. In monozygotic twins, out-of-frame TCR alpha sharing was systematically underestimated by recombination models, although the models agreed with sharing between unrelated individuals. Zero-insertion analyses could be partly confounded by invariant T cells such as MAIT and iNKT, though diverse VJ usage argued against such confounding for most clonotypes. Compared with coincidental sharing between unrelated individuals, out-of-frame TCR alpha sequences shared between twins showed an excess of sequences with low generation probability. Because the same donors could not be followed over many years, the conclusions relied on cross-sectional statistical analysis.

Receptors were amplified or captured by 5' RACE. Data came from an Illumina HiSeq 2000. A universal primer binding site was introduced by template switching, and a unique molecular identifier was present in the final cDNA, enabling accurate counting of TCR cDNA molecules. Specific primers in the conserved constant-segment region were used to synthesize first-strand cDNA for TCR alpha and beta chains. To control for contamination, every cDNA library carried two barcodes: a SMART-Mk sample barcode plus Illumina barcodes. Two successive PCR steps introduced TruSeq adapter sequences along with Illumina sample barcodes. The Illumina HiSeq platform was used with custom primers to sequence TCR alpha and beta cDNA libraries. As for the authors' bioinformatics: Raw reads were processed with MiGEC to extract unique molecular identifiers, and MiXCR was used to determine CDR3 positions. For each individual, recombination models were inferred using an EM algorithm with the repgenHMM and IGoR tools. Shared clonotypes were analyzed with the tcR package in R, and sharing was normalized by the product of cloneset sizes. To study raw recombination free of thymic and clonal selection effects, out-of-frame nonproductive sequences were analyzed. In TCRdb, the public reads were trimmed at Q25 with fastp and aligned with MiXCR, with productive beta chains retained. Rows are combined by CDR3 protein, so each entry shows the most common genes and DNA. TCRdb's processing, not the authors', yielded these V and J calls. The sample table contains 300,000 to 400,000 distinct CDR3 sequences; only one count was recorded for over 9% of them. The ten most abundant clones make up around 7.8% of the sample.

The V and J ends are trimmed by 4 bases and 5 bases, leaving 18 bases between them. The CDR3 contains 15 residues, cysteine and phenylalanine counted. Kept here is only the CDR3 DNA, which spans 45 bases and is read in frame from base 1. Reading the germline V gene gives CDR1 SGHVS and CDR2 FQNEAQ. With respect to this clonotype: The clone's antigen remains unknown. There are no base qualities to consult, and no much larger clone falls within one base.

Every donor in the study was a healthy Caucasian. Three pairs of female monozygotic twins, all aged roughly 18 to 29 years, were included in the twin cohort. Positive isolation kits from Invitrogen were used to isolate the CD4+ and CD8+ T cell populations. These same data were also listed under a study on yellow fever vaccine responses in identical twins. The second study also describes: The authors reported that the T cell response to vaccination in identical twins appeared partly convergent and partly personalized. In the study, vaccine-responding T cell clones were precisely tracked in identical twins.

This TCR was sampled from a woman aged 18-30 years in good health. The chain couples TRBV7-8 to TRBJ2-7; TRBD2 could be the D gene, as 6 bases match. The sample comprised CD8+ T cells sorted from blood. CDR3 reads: CASSYSTGSLDEQYF. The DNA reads TGTGCCAGCAGCTATTCCACCGGGAGCCTCGACGAGCAGTACTTC.